What follows is one T cell receptor beta chain and its context. This record comes from a study of control samples from healthy donors and cancer patients. Sequencing was performed with immunoSEQ multiplex PCR; in TCRdb, only in-frame clones are kept and a portion is missing. The sample yields about 230,000 clones, more than 65% seen once. The length of the CDR3 is 12 residues. Germline V gene sequence: CDR1 KGHDR, CDR2 SFDVKD. The ends were cut back, 4 bases at V and 2 bases at J, with 4 bases in the middle. The sample taken for sequencing was PBMCs. The sequence came from a woman aged 55-70 years with lung cancer. The V call is TRBV24-1, the J call TRBJ2-5, with no clear D. The CDR3 sequence: CATSERQETQYF. The CDR3 region has the DNA TGTGCCACCAGTGAAAGACAAGAGACCCAGTACTTC.